Sequencing of this TCR beta chain was carried out in a study of T cells after yellow fever vaccination (dated by TCRdb to between 2018 and 2021). Background on the whole study: The SMART-Seq v4 Ultra Low Input RNA kit was used to prepare libraries from fractions with low cell numbers. To follow T-cell clones before and after primary and booster YFV17D yellow fever vaccination, bulk TCR alpha and beta repertoires were sequenced over time. Two healthy male donors, one aged 18 to 29 and one aged 30 to 40 years, made up the cohort. Bulk PBMC replicates and cell subsets were isolated from blood drawn at multiple timepoints before and after both primary and secondary immunization.

According to the study, the label for this sample's treatment or condition signals: live attenuated yellow fever vaccine strain. PBMCs were isolated from peripheral blood using a standard Ficoll-Paque protocol. Dynabeads CD4 and CD8 positive selection kits were used to isolate CD4 and CD8 T-cell fractions. TriZol was used to extract RNA from bulk PBMCs, CD4 and CD8 fractions, and dextramer-positive and dextramer-negative fractions. The germline V gene yields ENHRY for CDR1 and SYGVKD for CDR2. A distance of 8 bases separates the germline ends of V and J, which lose 3 bases and 8 bases respectively. From cysteine to phenylalanine, the CDR3 is 12 amino acids long. Only CDR3 DNA remains: 36 bases, in frame from the first base. TCRdb records Illumina NovaSeq 6000 as the sequencer. TCR cDNA was synthesized by 5'RACE template switching, through which a universal primer site and unique molecular identifiers were introduced. cDNA synthesis was primed from both the TCR alpha and TCR beta constant segments. Two PCR steps were used to amplify libraries, with sample barcodes and sequencing adapters being added in the second step. Libraries were sequenced on Illumina HiSeq 2500 (2x100 bp) or NovaSeq (2x150 bp). The source study handled its data this way. Demultiplexing of reads and collapsing into UMI consensus sequences were performed with MIGEC, and V(D)J alignment was carried out with MiXCR. Clonotypes responding to the vaccine were identified with edgeR on replicate PBMC samples, with the criteria of FDR below 0.01 and a log2 fold change above 5 up to day 15. Each bulk clonotype received a CD4 or CD8 identity based on whether the sequenced CD4 or CD8 repertoire contained that clonotype at higher abundance. The raw public reads went through TCRdb reprocessing: fastp at Q25, MiXCR clone calling, in-frame beta chains kept. Every distinct CDR3 protein forms one entry, paired with its most common genes and DNA. TCRdb's processing, not the authors', yielded these V and J calls. The sample table holds some 240,000 distinct CDR3 sequences, of which around 4.9% were seen once. The ten largest make up 2.5% to 4% of the sample.

Details on this clonotype: Its specific antigen is unknown. One base away there is no much larger clone; base qualities are not given.

The paper's findings and limits, for the study overall: Most clones expanded after primary vaccination were re-detected after the booster (about 96% of CD4 and approximately 89% of CD8), suggesting broad memory maintenance. A small share of clonotypes was detected in both CD4 and CD8 compartments, with the overlap likely arising from convergent recombination. The study included only two donors, which limits how far the findings can be generalized. The secondary T-cell response was found to be weaker but faster than the primary response, with a peak reached on day 5 rather than on day 15. Computational filtering was needed because FACS-sorted repertoires could contain abundant contaminating clonotypes from the bulk population.

Material: CD4+ T cells sorted from PBMCs, obtained on the day of the yellow fever booster vaccination. The receptor was isolated from a man aged 18 to 30 who received the YFV17D yellow fever vaccine. The chain was built from TRBV10-3 and TRBJ2-1, and perhaps TRBD2 as D gene, on 5 matching bases. The CDR3 is CAISDEGYEQFF. At the DNA level, the sequence is TGTGCCATCAGTGACGAGGGTTATGAGCAGTTCTTC.